The clone carrying this T cell receptor (beta chain) was observed a few times. Its antigen is currently unknown. The data originate from a study of blood T cells in healthy people across ages. Study-level results: More naive CD4+ cells and higher diversity marked long-lived donors relative to aged donors.

The second PCR ran roughly 6 to 11 cycles with a sample-barcoded 5' primer and J-beta primers. TCRdb re-analysed the 5' RACE reads in MiXCR, keeping a single row per CDR3 protein. In the table there are about 640,000 distinct CDR3 sequences, 58% of which are singletons. This CDR3 contains 15 residues. The germline V gene has CDR1 SGHTA and CDR2 FQGNSA. Material for sequencing was blood. The sequence was obtained from a man in his sixties in good health. The chain is built from TRBV7-2 and TRBJ2-5; a possible D gene is TRBD2 (5 bases). The J call could be wrong; TRBJ2-7 is a better fit for the DNA end. The CDR3: CASSLPGFDGAEQYF. CDR3 nucleotide sequence: TGTGCCAGCAGCCTACCGGGGTTCGACGGCGCCGAGCAGTACTTC.